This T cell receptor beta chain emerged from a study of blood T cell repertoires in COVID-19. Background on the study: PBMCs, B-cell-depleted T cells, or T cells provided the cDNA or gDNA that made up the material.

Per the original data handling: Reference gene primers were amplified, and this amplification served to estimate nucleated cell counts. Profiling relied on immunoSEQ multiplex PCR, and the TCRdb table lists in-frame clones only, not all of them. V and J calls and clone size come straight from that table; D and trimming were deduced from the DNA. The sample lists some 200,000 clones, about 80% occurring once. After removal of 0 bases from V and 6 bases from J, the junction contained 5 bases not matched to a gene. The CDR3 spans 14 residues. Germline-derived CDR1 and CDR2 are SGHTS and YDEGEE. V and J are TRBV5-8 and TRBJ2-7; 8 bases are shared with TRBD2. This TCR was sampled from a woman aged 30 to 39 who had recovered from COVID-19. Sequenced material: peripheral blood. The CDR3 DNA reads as TGTGCCAGCAGCTTGGAAGCGGGAGTAATCGAGCAGTACTTC. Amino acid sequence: CASSLEAGVIEQYF.